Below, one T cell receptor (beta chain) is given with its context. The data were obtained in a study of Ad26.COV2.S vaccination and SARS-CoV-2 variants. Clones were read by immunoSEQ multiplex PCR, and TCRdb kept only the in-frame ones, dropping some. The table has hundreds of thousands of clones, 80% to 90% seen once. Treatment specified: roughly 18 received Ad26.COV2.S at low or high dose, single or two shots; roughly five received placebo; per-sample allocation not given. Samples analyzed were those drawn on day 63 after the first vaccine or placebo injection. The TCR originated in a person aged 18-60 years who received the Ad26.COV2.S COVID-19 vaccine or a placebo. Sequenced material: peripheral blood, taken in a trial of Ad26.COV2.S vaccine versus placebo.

CDR3 in amino acids: CASSSSGSYEQYF. DNA of the CDR3: TGTGCCAGCAGCTCCAGCGGCTCCTACGAGCAGTACTTC. The rearrangement joins TRBV11-3 to TRBJ2-7, with D possibly matching TRBD2 (5 bases). Germline V lookup: CDR1 SGHNT, CDR2 YENEEA. V lost 4 bases, J lost 0 bases, and 7 bases lay in between. The CDR3 is 13 residues long.